This section outlines one T cell receptor (beta chain) sequence together with its context. Antigen unknown. Libraries were prepared by immunoSEQ multiplex PCR; TCRdb keeps only in-frame clonotypes and omits some of them. The sample has just under 150,000 clones; approximately 91% are singletons. The sample originates from a study of T cell responses to AZD1222 COVID-19 vaccine. Germline V gene sequence: CDR1 SGHRS, CDR2 YFSETQ. V gave up 1 base and J gave up 7 bases; unmatched junction bases: 4. The CDR3 loop spans 14 amino acids. Study results and caveats: Repertoire collection took place solely once the T cell response had peaked. It should be noted that donors were predominantly white British and more often female, and clonal diversity was possibly underestimated.

The source is an adult who received the MenACWY meningococcal vaccine as a control. This chain connects TRBV5-1 to TRBJ1-4, with 7 bases aligning to TRBD1. The sequencing here drew on peripheral blood, taken 28 days after the second dose of the MenACWY control vaccine. The CDR3 sequence is CASSLRQGLEKLFF. CDR3 DNA sequence: TGCGCCAGCAGCTTGAGACAGGGTCTTGAAAAACTGTTTTTT.